The clone carrying this TCR beta chain was found once. Trimming removed 6 bases at V and 6 bases at J, with 12 bases between. The germline V gene encodes CDR1 LNHDA and CDR2 SQIVND (reference sequence). The CDR3 spans 13 residues. This sample was taken from a study of T cells in localized non-small cell lung cancer. This table comes from immunoSEQ multiplex PCR, and its TCRdb copy is limited to in-frame clones, with some not included. The sample includes some 25,000 clones, roughly 90% seen only once; the top ten take roughly 15%. The material sequenced was peripheral blood, taken before any cancer treatment. The clonotype originates from an older female donor with stage I lung adenocarcinoma. V is TRBV19 and J is TRBJ2-1; D might be TRBD2 (6 bases). CDR3 region: CASSVAGGNEQFF. The CDR3 DNA reads TGTGCCAGTAGCGTCGCCGGGGGCAATGAGCAGTTCTTC.